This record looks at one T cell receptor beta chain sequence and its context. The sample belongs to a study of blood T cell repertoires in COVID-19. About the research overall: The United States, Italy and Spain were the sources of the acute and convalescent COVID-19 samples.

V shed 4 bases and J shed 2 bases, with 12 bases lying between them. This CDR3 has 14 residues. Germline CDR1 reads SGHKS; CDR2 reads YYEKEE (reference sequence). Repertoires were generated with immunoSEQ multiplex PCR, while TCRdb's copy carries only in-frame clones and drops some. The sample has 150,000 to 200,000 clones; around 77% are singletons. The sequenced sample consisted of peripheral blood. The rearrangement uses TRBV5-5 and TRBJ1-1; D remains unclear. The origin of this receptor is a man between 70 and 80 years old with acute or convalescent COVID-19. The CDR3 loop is CASSKRDLNTEAFF. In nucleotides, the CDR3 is TGTGCCAGCAGCAAACGGGATCTCAACACTGAAGCTTTCTTT.